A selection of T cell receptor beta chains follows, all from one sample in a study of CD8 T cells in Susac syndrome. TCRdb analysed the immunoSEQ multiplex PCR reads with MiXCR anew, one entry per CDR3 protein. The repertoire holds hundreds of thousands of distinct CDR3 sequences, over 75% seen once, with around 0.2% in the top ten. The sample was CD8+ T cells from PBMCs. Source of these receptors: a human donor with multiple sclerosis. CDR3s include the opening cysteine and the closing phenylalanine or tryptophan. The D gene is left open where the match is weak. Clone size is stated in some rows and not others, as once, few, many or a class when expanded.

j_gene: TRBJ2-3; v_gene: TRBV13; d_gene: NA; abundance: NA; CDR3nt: TGTGCCAGCAGCGGAGACCCTGATACGCAGTATTTT; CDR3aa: CASSGDPDTQYF
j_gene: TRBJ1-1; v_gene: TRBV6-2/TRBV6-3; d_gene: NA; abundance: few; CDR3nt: TGTGCCAGCATAGACAGTCTCAACACTGAAGCTTTCTTT; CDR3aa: CASIDSLNTEAFF
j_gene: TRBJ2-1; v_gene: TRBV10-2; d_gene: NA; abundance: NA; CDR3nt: TGCGCCAGCAGTGAGTCTAGGACTAGTATCAGGGGTGAGCAGTTCTTC; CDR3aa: CASSESRTSIRGEQFF
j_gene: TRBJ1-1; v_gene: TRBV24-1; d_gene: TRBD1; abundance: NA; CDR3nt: TGTGCCACCAGTGAATCTGGGACAGGGGACGCTTTCTTT; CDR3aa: CATSESGTGDAFF
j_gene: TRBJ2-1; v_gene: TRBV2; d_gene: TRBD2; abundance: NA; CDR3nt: TGTGCCAGCACTCCATGGGGGACTAGCGGTGAGCAGTTCTTC; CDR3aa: CASTPWGTSGEQFF
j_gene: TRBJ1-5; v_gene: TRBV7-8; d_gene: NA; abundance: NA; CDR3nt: TGTGCCAGCAGCTCTTTCAGGGGCAATCAGCCCCAGCATTTT; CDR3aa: CASSSFRGNQPQHF
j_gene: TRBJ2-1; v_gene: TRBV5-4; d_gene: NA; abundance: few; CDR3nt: TGTGCCAGCAGCTTGGTATGGGGGGCCTCCATCCTTAATGAGCAGTTCTTC; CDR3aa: CASSLVWGASILNEQFF
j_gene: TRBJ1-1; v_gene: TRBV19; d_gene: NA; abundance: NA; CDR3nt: TGTGCCAGTACCTGGGGACCCCTGAACACTGAAGCTTTCTTT; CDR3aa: CASTWGPLNTEAFF
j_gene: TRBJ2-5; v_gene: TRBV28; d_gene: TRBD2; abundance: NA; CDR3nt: TGTGCCAGCACCCCCCGGTTAGCGGGAATTCGGCAAGAGACCCAGTACTTC; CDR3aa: CASTPRLAGIRQETQYF
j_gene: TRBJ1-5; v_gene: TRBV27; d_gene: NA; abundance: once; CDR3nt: TGTGCCAGCAGTTTAGGGGGAAGGCATCAGCCCCAGCATTTT; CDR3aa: CASSLGGRHQPQHF
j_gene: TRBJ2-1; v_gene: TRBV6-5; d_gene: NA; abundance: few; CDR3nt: TGTGCCAGCAGTGACGGACAGTACAATGAGCAGTTCTTC; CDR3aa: CASSDGQYNEQFF
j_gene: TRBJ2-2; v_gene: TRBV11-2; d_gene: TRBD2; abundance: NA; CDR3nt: TGTGCCAGCAGCCCCCCAACTAGCGGGAGAGACACCGGGGAGCTGTTTTTT; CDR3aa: CASSPPTSGRDTGELFF
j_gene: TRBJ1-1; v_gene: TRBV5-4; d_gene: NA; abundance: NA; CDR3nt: TGTGCCAGCAGAACCCCCGAGTTGAACACTGAAGCTTTCTTT; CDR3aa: CASRTPELNTEAFF
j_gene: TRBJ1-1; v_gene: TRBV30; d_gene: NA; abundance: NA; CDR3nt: TGTGCCTGGAGTAAACAGACAAACACTGAAGCTTTCTTT; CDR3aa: CAWSKQTNTEAFF
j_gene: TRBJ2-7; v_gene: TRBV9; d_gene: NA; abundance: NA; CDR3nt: TGTGCCAGCAGTCCTTCGCCGGCAGGGGCCATCTACGAGCAGTACTTC; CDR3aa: CASSPSPAGAIYEQYF
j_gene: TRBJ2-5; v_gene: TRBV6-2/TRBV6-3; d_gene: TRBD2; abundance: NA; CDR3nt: TGTGCCAGCAGTTACCTAGCGGAGAACCAAGAGACCCAGTACTTC; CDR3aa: CASSYLAENQETQYF
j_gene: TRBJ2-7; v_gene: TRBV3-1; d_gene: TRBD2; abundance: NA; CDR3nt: TGTGCCAGCAGCCAAGACCCAAGCGCCCTAGCGGGGTTTTACGAGCAGTACTTC; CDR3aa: CASSQDPSALAGFYEQYF